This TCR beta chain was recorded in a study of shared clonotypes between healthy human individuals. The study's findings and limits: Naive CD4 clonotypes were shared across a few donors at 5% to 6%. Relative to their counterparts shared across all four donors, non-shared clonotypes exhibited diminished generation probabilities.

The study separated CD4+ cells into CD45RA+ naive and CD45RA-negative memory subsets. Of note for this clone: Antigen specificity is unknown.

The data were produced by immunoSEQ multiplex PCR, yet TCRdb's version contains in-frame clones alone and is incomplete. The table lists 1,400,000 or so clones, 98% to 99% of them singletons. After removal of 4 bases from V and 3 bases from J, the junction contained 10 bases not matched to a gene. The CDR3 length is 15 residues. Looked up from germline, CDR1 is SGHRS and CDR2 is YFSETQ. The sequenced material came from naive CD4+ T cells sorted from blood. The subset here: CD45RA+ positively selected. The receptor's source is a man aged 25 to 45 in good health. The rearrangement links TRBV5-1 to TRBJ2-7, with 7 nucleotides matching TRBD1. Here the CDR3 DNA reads TGCGCCAGCAGCCCCCGACAGGGATCCCTCTACGAGCAGTACTTC. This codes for CASSPRQGSLYEQYF.